These 14 T cell receptor beta chains were sequenced from one sample in a study of CD8+ T cells in alopecia areata. Sequencing used cDNA as its template, made by extracting RNA and reverse transcribing it. Repertoires were generated with immunoSEQ multiplex PCR, while TCRdb's copy carries only in-frame clones and drops some. Among about 140,000 clones, roughly 53% were seen once, and the ten largest hold roughly 6.7%. Sequences were derived from CD4+ T cells sorted from blood, sampled at week 0. These receptors came from a human donor with alopecia areata.

This clone occurred a few times. The CDR3 spells CASSYVGTRNTGELFF. The CDR3 region has the DNA TGTGCCAGCAGTTACGTCGGGACAAGAAACACCGGGGAGCTGTTTTTT. This chain connects TRBV6-5 to TRBJ2-2; D possibly corresponds to TRBD1 (6 bases). V was trimmed by 2 bases and J by 2 bases, leaving 12 bases between them. This CDR3 has 16 residues. The germline gives CDR1 MNHEY, CDR2 SVGAGI.

V and J are TRBV2 and TRBJ1-5; 9 positions match TRBD1. The V gene end was trimmed by 5 bases and the J gene end by 5 bases; junction bases not matched to a gene: 4. CDR1 is SNHLY, CDR2 FYNNEI, per germline. The CDR3 extends over 14 amino acids. The chain's CDR3 is CASSRQGEHQPQHF. The CDR3 nucleotides are TGTGCCAGCAGTAGACAGGGGGAGCATCAGCCCCAGCATTTT.

V is TRBV4-3 and J is TRBJ1-2; D possibly corresponds to TRBD1 (5 bases). The V end was cut by 1 base, the J end by 4 bases, with 7 bases between. This CDR3 has 13 amino acids. Per the germline V gene, CDR1 is LGHNA and CDR2 is YSLEER. The CDR3 region has the DNA TGCGCCAGCAGCCAAGGCCAGGGCTATGGCTACACCTTC. It is translated as CASSQGQGYGYTF.

The genes are TRBV5-1 and TRBJ1-6, with 10 bases lining up with TRBD1. The CDR3 loop spans 14 amino acids. Germline values: CDR1 SGHRS, CDR2 YFSETQ. With 4 bases clipped from V and 9 bases from J, the junction kept 4 bases outside the gene matches. The CDR3 loop reads CASSGQGVGSPLHF. Written as DNA, the CDR3 is TGCGCCAGCAGCGGACAGGGGGTAGGTTCACCCCTCCACTTT.

This rearrangement joins TRBV18 to TRBJ2-1, with 10 bases aligning to TRBD2. V gave up 3 bases and J gave up 6 bases; unmatched junction bases: 5. Per the germline V gene, CDR1 is KGHSH and CDR2 is LQKENI. This CDR3 has 15 amino acids. CDR3: CASSPAGTSVNEQFF. CDR3 coding DNA: TGTGCCAGCTCACCTGCCGGGACTAGCGTCAATGAGCAGTTCTTC.

The genes are TRBV7-8 and TRBJ1-1, with D unresolved. The V gene lost 1 base and the J gene lost 1 base, with 7 bases spanning the gap. CDR1 SGHVS and CDR2 FQNEAQ come from the germline V gene. The CDR3 runs to 14 residues. CDR3 sequence: CASSLGPANTEAFF. CDR3 nucleotide sequence: TGTGCCAGCAGCTTAGGCCCGGCGAACACTGAAGCTTTCTTT.

The gene calls are TRBV29-1 and TRBJ2-5; possibly TRBD2 for D (5 bases). Germline lookup yields CDR1 SQVTM and CDR2 ANQGSEA. Trimming shortened V by 1 base and J by 6 bases, and 15 bases separated the two germline ends. The CDR3 is 14 amino acids. CDR3 protein: CSVEARKGRKTQYF. Here the CDR3 DNA reads TGCAGCGTTGAAGCCAGGAAAGGGAGAAAGACCCAGTACTTC.

The rearrangement uses TRBV10-3 and TRBJ1-1; tentatively, D is TRBD1 (5 bases). Germline lookup yields CDR1 ENHRY and CDR2 SYGVKD. Deletions cut 3 bases from V and 5 bases from J, with 13 bases between. CDR3 length: 14 residues. In nucleotides, the CDR3 is TGTGCCATCAGTGATCAATGGGGCGGGACTGAAGCTTTCTTT. It yields the protein CAISDQWGGTEAFF.

The rearrangement joins TRBV7-9 to TRBJ1-1, with D maybe TRBD1 (6 bases). V lost 5 bases and J 0 bases, leaving 16 bases between the germline ends. The germline V gene encodes CDR1 SEHNR and CDR2 FQNEAQ (reference sequence). This CDR3 is built from 16 residues. In nucleotides, the CDR3 is TGTGCCAGCAGCCCAAGAAATGGGGGCCTGAACACTGAAGCTTTCTTT. This translates into CASSPRNGGLNTEAFF.

In its sample, this clone was seen once. This chain's CDR3 is CAWSVPGGANSPLHF. For the CDR3, the DNA is TGTGCCTGGAGTGTACCTGGGGGTGCCAATTCACCCCTCCACTTT. The chain uses TRBV30 and TRBJ1-6, with D perhaps matching TRBD1 (5 bases). This CDR3 contains 15 residues. The germline V gene encodes CDR1 GTSNPN and CDR2 SVGIG (reference sequence). V lost 0 bases and J lost 7, with 13 bases in between.

V and J are TRBV5-4 and TRBJ1-1; D uncertain. CDR1 and CDR2 (germline): SGHNT, YYREEE (reference sequence). The CDR3 is made up of 15 amino acids. Trimming shortened V by 9 bases and J by 5 bases, and 23 bases separated the two germline ends. The CDR3 protein is CATSPKQGLVTEAFF. Written as DNA, the CDR3 is TGTGCCACCTCCCCGAAACAAGGGTTGGTGACTGAAGCTTTCTTT.

The chain carries TRBV7-9 and TRBJ2-7; D unclear. The CDR3 has 13 amino acids. Germline V gives CDR1 SEHNR, CDR2 FQNEAQ (reference sequence). V lost 1 base and J lost 2, with 6 bases in between. The CDR3 loop reads CASSLGYPYEQYF. The CDR3 bases are TGTGCCAGCAGCTTAGGGTATCCCTACGAGCAGTACTTC.

This clone appeared a few times. The genes are TRBV7-6 and TRBJ2-2; D is unresolved. CDR1 and CDR2 (germline): SGHVS, FNYEAQ. CDR3 length equals 16 residues. V lost 3 bases and J lost 3, with 14 bases in between. CDR3 sequence reads: CASSFVSPRDTGELFF. CDR3 sequence (DNA): TGTGCCAGCAGCTTTGTATCCCCGCGAGACACCGGGGAGCTGTTTTTT.

This rearrangement joins TRBV29-1 to TRBJ2-3, with TRBD2 matching 15 bases. The CDR3 runs 16 residues. Looked up from germline, CDR1 is SQVTM and CDR2 is ANQGSEA. The V and J ends lost 6 bases and 4 bases, in that order; junction bases with no gene match: 8. CDR3 DNA: TGCAGCGTCGCCCGGACTAGCGGGGGGGCGGCAGATACGCAGTATTTT. It codes for CSVARTSGGAADTQYF.